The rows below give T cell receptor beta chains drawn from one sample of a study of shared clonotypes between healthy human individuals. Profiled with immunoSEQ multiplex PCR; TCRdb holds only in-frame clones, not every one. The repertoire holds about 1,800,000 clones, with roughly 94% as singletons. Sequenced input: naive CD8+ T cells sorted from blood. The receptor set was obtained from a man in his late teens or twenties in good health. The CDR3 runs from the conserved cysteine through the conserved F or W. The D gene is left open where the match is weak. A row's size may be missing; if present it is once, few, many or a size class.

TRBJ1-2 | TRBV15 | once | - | CATSRVPPGGEGLGYTF | TGTGCCACCAGCAGAGTTCCACCGGGGGGCGAGGGTCTTGGCTACACCTTC
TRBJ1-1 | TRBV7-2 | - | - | CASSLISGNTEAFF | TGTGCCAGCAGCTTAATCAGCGGCAACACTGAAGCTTTCTTT
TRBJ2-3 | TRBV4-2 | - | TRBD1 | CASSQEGIDRGRNTQYF | TGTGCCAGCAGCCAAGAAGGGATTGACAGGGGGAGAAATACGCAGTATTTT
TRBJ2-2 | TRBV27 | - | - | CASSSDRSTNTGELFF | TGTGCCAGCAGTTCGGATAGGAGCACGAACACCGGGGAGCTGTTTTTT
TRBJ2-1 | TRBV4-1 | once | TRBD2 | CASSPWTSGYNEQFF | TGCGCCAGCAGCCCCTGGACTAGCGGTTACAATGAGCAGTTCTTC
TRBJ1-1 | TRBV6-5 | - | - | CASSSGVGNTEAFF | TGTGCCAGCAGTTCCGGGGTTGGGAACACTGAAGCTTTCTTT
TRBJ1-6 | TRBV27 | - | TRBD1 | CASSLQTGTVNSPLHF | TGTGCCAGCAGTTTACAGACCGGGACAGTCAATTCACCCCTCCACTTT
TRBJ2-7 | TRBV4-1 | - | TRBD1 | CASSQDMSSGGRSYEQYF | TGCGCCAGCAGCCAAGATATGAGCTCAGGGGGTAGGTCCTACGAGCAGTACTTC
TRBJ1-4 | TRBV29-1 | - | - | CSAVDNEKLFF | TGCAGCGCCGTGGATAATGAAAAACTGTTTTTT
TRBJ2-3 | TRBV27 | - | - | CASSWTASGSIGQYF | TGTGCCAGCAGTTGGACGGCCAGCGGGTCGATAGGGCAGTATTTT
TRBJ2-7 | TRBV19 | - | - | CASSTQPGGRQQGEQYF | TGTGCCAGTAGTACTCAGCCAGGAGGGCGACAGCAGGGCGAGCAGTACTTC
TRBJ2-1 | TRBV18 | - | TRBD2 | CASSPIGAGTNNEQFF | TGTGCCAGCTCACCAATTGGAGCGGGAACCAACAATGAGCAGTTCTTC
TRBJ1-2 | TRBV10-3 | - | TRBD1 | CAISESGPSGGLGYTF | TGTGCCATCAGTGAGTCAGGGCCGTCAGGGGGTCTTGGCTACACCTTC
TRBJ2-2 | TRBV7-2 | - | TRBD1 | CASSLGQGEGELFF | TGTGCCAGCAGCTTAGGTCAGGGGGAGGGGGAGCTGTTTTTT
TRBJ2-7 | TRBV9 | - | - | CASSAPLGYEQYF | TGTGCCAGCAGCGCGCCTTTGGGCTACGAGCAGTACTTC
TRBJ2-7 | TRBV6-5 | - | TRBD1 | CASSYNRGDEQYF | TGTGCCAGCAGTTACAACAGGGGGGACGAGCAGTACTTC
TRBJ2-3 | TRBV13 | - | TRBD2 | CASSSGTSGRGTDTQYF | TGTGCCAGCAGCTCCGGGACTAGCGGGAGAGGCACAGATACGCAGTATTTT
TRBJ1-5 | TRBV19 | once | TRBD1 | CASTPGTGVVSNQPQHF | TGTGCCAGTACCCCAGGGACAGGGGTAGTTAGCAATCAGCCCCAGCATTTT
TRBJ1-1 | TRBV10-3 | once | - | CATQTGTEAFF | TGTGCCACCCAGACAGGCACTGAAGCTTTCTTT
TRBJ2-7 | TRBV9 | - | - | CASSARPDASSYEQYF | TGTGCCAGCAGCGCGCGACCGGACGCGAGCTCCTACGAGCAGTACTTC
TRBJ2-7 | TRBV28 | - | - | CASSLRDSVPNSSYEQYF | TGTGCCAGCAGCCTGCGGGACAGCGTCCCTAACTCTAGCTACGAGCAGTACTTC
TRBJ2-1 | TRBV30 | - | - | CAWGDREQFF | TGTGCCTGGGGGGATCGGGAGCAGTTCTTC
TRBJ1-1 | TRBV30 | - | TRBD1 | CTSETGEDTEAFF | TGTACCAGCGAAACAGGGGAGGACACTGAAGCTTTCTTT
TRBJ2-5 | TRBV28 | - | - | CASSWRDSGKETQYF | TGTGCCAGCAGCTGGCGGGACAGCGGGAAAGAGACCCAGTACTTC
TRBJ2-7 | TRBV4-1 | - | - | CASSQDLGQATYEQYF | TGCGCCAGCAGCCAAGATTTAGGCCAGGCAACCTACGAGCAGTACTTC
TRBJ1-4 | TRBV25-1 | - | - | CASSELRANEKLFF | TGTGCCAGCAGTGAGCTACGGGCTAATGAAAAACTGTTTTTT
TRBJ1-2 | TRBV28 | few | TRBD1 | CASSFLMLQTGWNGYTF | TGTGCCAGCAGTTTCTTAATGTTGCAGACAGGGTGGAATGGCTACACCTTC
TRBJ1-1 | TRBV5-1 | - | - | CASRPGPDANTEAFF | TGCGCCAGCAGGCCGGGACCCGACGCGAACACTGAAGCTTTCTTT
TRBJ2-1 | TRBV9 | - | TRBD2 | CASSVGGLAGGSSYNEQFF | TGTGCCAGCAGCGTAGGAGGCCTAGCGGGAGGTAGCTCCTACAATGAGCAGTTCTTC
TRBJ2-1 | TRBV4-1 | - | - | CASSLDTSSYNEQFF | TGCGCCAGCAGCCTAGACACTAGCTCCTACAATGAGCAGTTCTTC
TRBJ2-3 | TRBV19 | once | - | CASSINRELPDTQYF | TGTGCCAGTAGTATCAATCGGGAGCTTCCAGATACGCAGTATTTT
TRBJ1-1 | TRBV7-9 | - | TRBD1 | CASSPGGSGTEAFF | TGTGCCAGCAGCCCAGGGGGCAGCGGCACTGAAGCTTTCTTT
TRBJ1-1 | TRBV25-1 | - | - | CASRHGGGATEAFF | TGTGCCAGCAGACATGGAGGAGGGGCAACTGAAGCTTTCTTT
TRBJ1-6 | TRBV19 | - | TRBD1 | CASSIESPGTEFLSPLHF | TGTGCCAGTAGTATAGAGTCTCCCGGGACAGAATTCCTATCACCCCTCCACTTT
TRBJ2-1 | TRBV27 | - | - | CASSFRDPRNEQFF | TGTGCCAGCAGTTTCCGGGACCCAAGAAATGAGCAGTTCTTC
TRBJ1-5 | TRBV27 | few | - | CASSLRSTGQPQHF | TGTGCCAGCAGTTTAAGATCCACGGGACAGCCCCAGCATTTT
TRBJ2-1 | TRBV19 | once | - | CASSPPGPHNEQFF | TGTGCCAGTAGTCCTCCCGGGCCACACAATGAGCAGTTCTTC
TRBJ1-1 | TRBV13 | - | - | CASSLYAGMNTEAFF | TGTGCCAGCAGCTTATATGCTGGGATGAACACTGAAGCTTTCTTT
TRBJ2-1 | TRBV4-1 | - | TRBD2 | CASSQVWASGKNEQFF | TGCGCCAGCAGCCAAGTATGGGCTAGCGGGAAGAATGAGCAGTTCTTC
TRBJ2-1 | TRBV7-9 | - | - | CASGARGYNEQFF | TGTGCCAGCGGGGCTCGGGGCTACAATGAGCAGTTCTTC
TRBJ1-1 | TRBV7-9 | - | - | CASSYQGSWIEAFF | TGTGCCAGCAGCTATCAGGGTTCGTGGATTGAAGCTTTCTTT
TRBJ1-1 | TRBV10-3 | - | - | CAISEGNLHTEAFF | TGTGCCATCAGTGAGGGGAACCTCCACACTGAAGCTTTCTTT
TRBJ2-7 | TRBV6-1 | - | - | CASSELRGLGNYEQYF | TGTGCCAGCAGTGAATTGAGAGGGCTGGGGAACTACGAGCAGTACTTC
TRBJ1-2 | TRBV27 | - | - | CASSSQGSDGYTF | TGTGCCAGCAGTTCTCAGGGGTCTGATGGCTACACCTTC
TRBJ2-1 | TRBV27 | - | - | CASSLGAEVHNEQFF | TGTGCCAGCAGTTTAGGGGCCGAAGTTCACAATGAGCAGTTCTTC
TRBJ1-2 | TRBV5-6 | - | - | CASSLIRAYGYTF | TGTGCCAGCAGCTTAATCAGGGCCTATGGCTACACCTTC
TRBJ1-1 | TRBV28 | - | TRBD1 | CASSLYQQGGDTEAFF | TGTGCCAGCAGTCTATACCAACAGGGGGGGGACACTGAAGCTTTCTTT
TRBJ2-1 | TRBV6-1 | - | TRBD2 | CASSEVWEAGGRGEQFF | TGTGCCAGCAGTGAAGTCTGGGAAGCGGGAGGGAGAGGTGAGCAGTTCTTC
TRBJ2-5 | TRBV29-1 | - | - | CSVVERGGQETQYF | TGCAGCGTTGTAGAAAGGGGAGGCCAAGAGACCCAGTACTTC
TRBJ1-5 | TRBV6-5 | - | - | CASSPGGAWQPQHF | TGTGCCAGCAGTCCCGGGGGGGCTTGGCAGCCCCAGCATTTT
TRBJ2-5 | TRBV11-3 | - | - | CASSPRLGETQYF | TGTGCCAGCAGCCCCCGCCTGGGGGAGACCCAGTACTTC
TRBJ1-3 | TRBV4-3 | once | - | CASSLTRSSSGNTIYF | TGCGCCAGCAGCCTCACCCGGTCGTCTAGTGGAAACACCATATATTTT
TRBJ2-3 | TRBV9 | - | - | CASSDLSGLTDTQYF | TGTGCCAGCAGCGACCTAAGTGGCCTCACAGATACGCAGTATTTT